These T cell receptor beta chains were read from a single sample in a study of CD8+ T cells in alopecia areata. The assay was immunoSEQ multiplex PCR, and TCRdb's table has in-frame clones only and misses some. This sample has 200,000 to 250,000 clones, with 67% found just once. The sequenced sample was CD4+ T cells sorted from blood, obtained at week 0. The origin of the receptors is a human donor with alopecia areata. Both conserved end residues are part of each CDR3. The D gene is left open where the match is weak. Some rows have no size entry. The others give once, few or many, or a class for an expanded clone.

len	v_gene	j_gene	d_gene	abundance	CDR3nt	CDR3aa
13	TRBV29-1	TRBJ2-5	-	few	TGCACCGTGTCCCCGGGGGCCCAAGAGACCCAGTACTTC	CTVSPGAQETQYF
12	TRBV6-4	TRBJ1-2	-	-	TGTGCCAGCCCTCAGGGAAACTATGGCTACACCTTC	CASPQGNYGYTF
15	TRBV5-1	TRBJ1-4	-	-	TGCGCCAGCAGCAAGCTCCAACAGGGAGGTGAAAAACTGTTTTTT	CASSKLQQGGEKLFF
17	TRBV4-3	TRBJ2-7	-	-	TGCGCCAGCAGCCAAGAAGTTGCGCGAGTAGTCTCCTACGAGCAGTACTTC	CASSQEVARVVSYEQYF
19	TRBV5-6	TRBJ2-5	TRBD2	-	TGTGCCAGCAGCTTGCGACAAACGAGCCTAGCGGGGTGGCAAGAGACCCAGTACTTC	CASSLRQTSLAGWQETQYF
12	TRBV7-2	TRBJ2-7	-	-	TGTGCCAGCAGCCCAAGCTCCTACGAGCAGTACTTC	CASSPSSYEQYF
16	TRBV11-2	TRBJ1-4	-	-	TGTGCCAGCAGCGACGGACAGTTTACGCCTAATGAAAAACTGTTTTTT	CASSDGQFTPNEKLFF
13	TRBV30	TRBJ1-5	TRBD1	-	TGTGCCTGGAGGGGACAGGGGGCTCAGCCCCAGCATTTT	CAWRGQGAQPQHF
13	TRBV7-2	TRBJ2-3	-	-	TGTGCCAGCAGCCCAAGTCAGGCAGATACGCAGTATTTT	CASSPSQADTQYF
15	TRBV2	TRBJ1-4	-	-	TGTGCCAGCAGCCAATGGGGACAAGCGAATGAAAAACTGTTTTTT	CASSQWGQANEKLFF
15	TRBV15	TRBJ2-7	-	once	TGTGCCACCAGCAGAGATTGGCCGGGACCCTACGAGCAGTACTTC	CATSRDWPGPYEQYF
13	TRBV25-1	TRBJ2-1	TRBD2	-	TGTGCCAGCAGCCCCCTAGGGAGGGGAGAGCAGTTCTTC	CASSPLGRGEQFF
13	TRBV30	TRBJ2-3	-	-	TGTGCCTGGCTGGTTGGCAGCACAGATACGCAGTATTTT	CAWLVGSTDTQYF
12	TRBV5-1	TRBJ2-7	-	-	TGCGCCAGCAGCTTGGAATTAGGGGAGCAGTACTTC	CASSLELGEQYF
14	TRBV14	TRBJ2-2	-	-	TGTGCCAGCAGCCAACGACTGAACACCGGGGAGCTGTTTTTT	CASSQRLNTGELFF
17	TRBV5-6	TRBJ2-1	TRBD1	once	TGTGCCAGCAGTTACATTCCCGGGACAGGGGACTACAATGAGCAGTTCTTC	CASSYIPGTGDYNEQFF
14	TRBV6-6	TRBJ2-4	TRBD1	-	TGTGCCAGCAAGACCGGGACAGGGATAAACATTCAGTACTTC	CASKTGTGINIQYF
14	TRBV2	TRBJ1-1	TRBD1	-	TGTGCCAGCTATTACAGGACAGGGGGGTCTGAAGCTTTCTTT	CASYYRTGGSEAFF
16	TRBV7-2	TRBJ2-3	TRBD2	-	TGTGCCAGCAGCGCCCGACTAGCGGGGGGGCTAGATACGCAGTATTTT	CASSARLAGGLDTQYF
11	TRBV30	TRBJ1-1	TRBD1	-	TGTGCCTGGGGGACAGGGGTCACAGCTTTCTTT	CAWGTGVTAFF
14	TRBV18	TRBJ2-7	TRBD1	-	TGTGCCAGCTCACCATCTGGACAGGGATGGGAGCAGTACTTC	CASSPSGQGWEQYF
12	TRBV30	TRBJ1-2	-	-	TGTGCCTGGAACCGGTTCTCGTATGGCTACACCTTC	CAWNRFSYGYTF
15	TRBV25-1	TRBJ2-7	TRBD1	-	TGTGCCAGCAGCCCGCGGGGACAGGGAATAAGTGAGCAGTACTTC	CASSPRGQGISEQYF
15	TRBV5-1	TRBJ1-2	-	-	TGCGCCAGCAGCCCTACGACAGGTTATAACTATGGCTACACCTTC	CASSPTTGYNYGYTF
15	TRBV7-3	TRBJ2-2	TRBD1	once	TGTGCCAGCAGCCTTGGGACAGGGCGCACCGGGGAGCTGTTTTTT	CASSLGTGRTGELFF
11	TRBV10-3	TRBJ2-5	-	-	TGTGCCATCAGTGACCAGGAGACCCAGTACTTC	CAISDQETQYF
13	TRBV29-1	TRBJ1-1	-	once	TGCAGCGTTGAAGGGCAGGCGTTCACTGAAGCTTTCTTT	CSVEGQAFTEAFF
13	TRBV18	TRBJ1-5	TRBD1	-	TGTGCCAGCTCACTACAGGGGTTGAGGCCCCAGCATTTT	CASSLQGLRPQHF
15	TRBV7-9	TRBJ1-6	-	-	TGTGCCAGCAGCTTGGATCTAGGGGTCGGGTCACCCCTCCACTTT	CASSLDLGVGSPLHF
12	TRBV30	TRBJ1-1	-	-	TGTGCCTGGAGTAGGGGGACTACTGAAGCTTTCTTT	CAWSRGTTEAFF
14	TRBV5-4	TRBJ2-5	-	-	TGTGCCAGCAGCTCCAGGGACGGCAACCCAACTAAGTACTTC	CASSSRDGNPTKYF
14	TRBV30	TRBJ2-2	-	-	TGTGCCTGGAGTGTCGACGGGGGCACCGGGGAGCTGTTTTTT	CAWSVDGGTGELFF
14	TRBV18	TRBJ1-5	-	-	TGTGCCAGCTCACCTGCCGGCGGGGATCAGCCCCAGCATTTT	CASSPAGGDQPQHF
11	TRBV2	TRBJ2-7	-	-	TGTGCCAGCAGCGACTACTACGAGCAGTACTTC	CASSDYYEQYF
12	TRBV25-1	TRBJ1-2	-	-	TGTGCCAGCAGTGACAGGGGCTATGGCTACACCTTC	CASSDRGYGYTF
15	TRBV7-9	TRBJ1-3	-	-	TGTGCCAGCAGTTTCATTGGTGGCCCCGGAAACACCATATATTTT	CASSFIGGPGNTIYF
12	TRBV29-1	TRBJ1-2	-	-	TGCAGCGCCACTGGGGACAACAATGGCTACACCTTC	CSATGDNNGYTF
16	TRBV13	TRBJ2-1	TRBD2	-	TGTGCCAGCAGCTTAGGGGGCGGGAGCTCCTACAATGAGCAGTTCTTC	CASSLGGGSSYNEQFF
14	TRBV19	TRBJ1-2	-	-	TGTGCCAGTACCCCCGAAGGGACATTCTACGGCTACACCTTC	CASTPEGTFYGYTF
11	TRBV18	TRBJ2-3	-	few	TGTGCCAGCTCACGCACAGATACGCAGTATTTT	CASSRTDTQYF
15	TRBV19	TRBJ1-1	TRBD1	-	TGTGCCAGTAGTATAGGGGACAGCTTGAACACTGAAGCTTTCTTT	CASSIGDSLNTEAFF
18	TRBV9	TRBJ2-3	-	-	TGTGCCAGCAGCGTAGAGGCCCACGGGCTACCGAGGGCAGATACGCAGTATTTT	CASSVEAHGLPRADTQYF
15	TRBV2	TRBJ2-3	TRBD1	-	TGTGCCAGCAGCTTGGACAGGCCAGGCACAGATACGCAGTATTTT	CASSLDRPGTDTQYF
15	TRBV7-2	TRBJ2-7	TRBD2	once	TGTGCCAGCAGCCATAGCGCAGCGGGGGGCTACGAGCAGTACTTC	CASSHSAAGGYEQYF
15	TRBV30	TRBJ1-5	-	-	TGTGCCTGGAGTGTACTGGGGGGGCGAGGTCAGCCCCAGCATTTT	CAWSVLGGRGQPQHF
15	TRBV27	TRBJ2-5	TRBD2	-	TGTGCCAGCAAGACTAGCGGGGGGTTCCAAGAGACCCAGTACTTC	CASKTSGGFQETQYF
13	TRBV18	TRBJ1-2	-	-	TGTGCCAGCTCACCGCCGGACAGCTATGGCTACACCTTC	CASSPPDSYGYTF
11	TRBV30	TRBJ2-6	-	-	TGTGCCTGGTCCGGGGCCAACGTCCTGACTTTC	CAWSGANVLTF
14	TRBV18	TRBJ2-3	-	once	TGTGCCAGCTCATCGAGACAGGGCACAGATACGCAGTATTTT	CASSSRQGTDTQYF
12	TRBV29-1	TRBJ2-4	-	-	TGCAGCGTTATGTGGGCCAAAAACATTCAGTACTTC	CSVMWAKNIQYF
18	TRBV7-8	TRBJ1-1	TRBD1	-	TGTGCCAGCACGGACAGGGGGCGCGGGAGGCCCATGAACACTGAAGCTTTCTTT	CASTDRGRGRPMNTEAFF
15	TRBV4-3	TRBJ1-1	TRBD1	-	TGCGCCAGCAGCCACGACACAGGGGGGGGTACTGAAGCTTTCTTT	CASSHDTGGGTEAFF
15	TRBV15	TRBJ2-3	-	few	TGTGCCACCAGCAGAGATTTGACTAGCACAGATACGCAGTATTTT	CATSRDLTSTDTQYF
13	TRBV14	TRBJ1-1	-	-	TGTGCCAGCAGCCAAGACAGAAACACTGAAGCTTTCTTT	CASSQDRNTEAFF